The 16 T cell receptor beta chains below all came from one sample that was sequenced in a study of tissue T cells after allogeneic stem cell transplantation (dated by TCRdb to between 2021 and 2024). Reading the label with the study, this specimen's time point is: mouse harvest day 14 after allogeneic transplant. Each mouse graft consisted of 10^7 T-cell-depleted bone marrow cells plus 10^6 splenic CD5+ T cells and was given by tail vein injection. Library prep was done by the immunoSEQ multiplex PCR assay. TCRdb obtained this table from immuneACCESS and retained in-frame rearrangements with V and J assigned. These tables miss some clones; where compared with another copy, unresolved V genes account for less than half of the shortfall, and the remainder is unexplained. A total of approximately 450 clones appear in this sample, under 55% of them only once. The ten largest clones take up approximately 42% of the sample.

Sequences were obtained from liver tissue. These receptors were collected from a female BALB/c mouse given C57BL/6 T cells with graft-versus-host disease after an allogeneic hematopoietic cell transplant.

Note on this clone: Gene labels here are mouse ones. The read is 1 residue too short to cover the CDR3 end, so that end is filled in from the germline J gene. The chain joins TRBV13-1 to TRBJ1-6, with D perhaps matching TRBD1 (6 bases). TRBJ1-6 is recorded as an ORF, its role being uncertain. The germline V and J ends were trimmed by 2 bases and 4 bases, with 10 bases remaining between them. Per germline, CDR1 NSHNY and CDR2 SYGAGN. This CDR3 is built from 15 residues. The CDR3 is CASSEGQKYNSPLYF. Partial CDR3 DNA: TGTGCCAGCAGTGAGGGACAAAAATATAATTCGCCCCTCTAC.

Note on this clone: All gene names here are mouse names. The missing CDR3 end, 1 residue past where the read stops, is filled in from the germline J gene. The J gene is TRBJ1-1, the V gene TRBV12-2; no clear D. The CDR3 length is 12 residues. Germline CDR1 reads SGHLS; CDR2 reads HYDKME. Deletions cut 0 bases from V and 8 bases from J, with 9 bases between. CDR3 sequence reads: CASSLEWVEVFF. The part of the CDR3 DNA that was read is TGTGCCAGCTCTCTCGAATGGGTGGAAGTCTTC.

This clone was detected only a few times. All gene names here are mouse names. The read finishes 1 residue shy of the CDR3 end, and the germline J gene is used to complete it. J is TRBJ1-3 and V is TRBV19; 11 nucleotides align to TRBD1. This CDR3 spans 16 amino acids. Germline CDR1 FNHDT, CDR2 SITEND (reference sequence). The trim removed 0 bases at V and 6 bases at J, leaving 5 bases unmatched. CDR3 bases read: TGTGCCAGCAGTATAGCCGGGACAGGGGGGGAAAATACGCTCTAT. Translation gives CASSIAGTGGENTLY. The full CDR3 protein is CASSIAGTGGENTLYF.

This clone was detected a few times. These gene names are mouse names. The DNA ends 1 residue before the CDR3 does, and the rest of the CDR3 is filled in from the germline J gene. V is TRBV12-1 and J is TRBJ2-7; maybe TRBD2 (6 bases). Germline values: CDR1 SGHSN, CDR2 HYEKVE. V was shortened by 3 bases and J by 7 bases, with 15 bases between the two germline ends. CDR3 size: 13 residues. CDR3 sequence: CASSTGLPLEQYF. The DNA read from the CDR3 is TGTGCCAGCTCTACCGGACTGCCCCTGGAACAGTAC.

In the case of this clone: Gene and germline names: mouse. The CDR3 end falls 1 residue outside the read, so it is completed with the germline J gene. The chain is built from TRBV23 and TRBJ2-5; the table's D call TRBD2 went unverified against the DNA. Germline V lookup: CDR1 KGHTA, CDR2 FQNQQP. The CDR3 consists of 15 residues. The sequenced CDR3 bases are TGCTCCAGCAGTCAATCGAGGGGGGGCAGAGACACCCAGTAC. Its protein product is CSSSQSRGGRDTQY. The complete CDR3 sequence is CSSSQSRGGRDTQYF. Complete variable domain (other parts from reference TRBV23 and TRBJ2-5): DAAVTQKPRYLIKMKGQEAEMKCIPEKGHTAVFWYQQKQSKELKFLIYFQNQQPLDQIDMVKERFSAVCPSSSLCSLGIRTCEAEDSALYLCSSSQSRGGRDTQYFGPGTRLLVL.

This clone has a handful of counts. The gene names here belong to mouse. The DNA ends 1 residue before the CDR3 does, and the rest of the CDR3 is filled in from the germline J gene. The rearrangement joins TRBV20 to TRBJ2-7, with 10 bases fitting TRBD2. In germline, CDR1 is GFQATS, CDR2 STVNSAI. The CDR3 spans 14 residues. Losses at the gene ends were 0 bases for V and 4 bases for J; bases not matched to a gene: 3. The CDR3 region is CGARDWGGRYEQYF. CDR3 DNA (partial): TGTGGTGCTAGGGACTGGGGGGGCCGATATGAACAGTAC.

This clone appeared a single time. Mouse gene names apply. The part of the CDR3 DNA that was read is TGTGCAAGCAGCTTAGAGTCACCAAACACCGGGCAGCTCTAC. Translation: CASSLESPNTGQLY. The entire CDR3 is CASSLESPNTGQLYF. V is TRBV16 and J is TRBJ2-2; D is unresolved. The read ends 1 residue early relative to the CDR3; the germline J gene fills the gap. The germline CDR1 and CDR2 sequences are SGHSA and FRNQAP. The CDR3 extends over 15 amino acids. V was clipped by 0 bases and J by 0 bases, with 5 bases between them.

With regard to this clone: Gene names follow the mouse nomenclature. Coverage ceases 1 residue before the CDR3 finishes, and the germline J gene fills in the end. The chain recombines TRBV12-1 with TRBJ2-3; 13 bases align to TRBD2. V trimming: 4 bases; J trimming: 3 bases; junction bases outside the gene matches: 3. Germline V lookup: CDR1 SGHSN, CDR2 HYEKVE. The CDR3 covers 15 residues. The DNA read from the CDR3 is TGTGCCAGCTCCCGGGACTGGGGGGGGGCAGAAACGCTGTAT. Protein product: CASSRDWGGAETLY. The complete CDR3 reads CASSRDWGGAETLYF.

As regards this clone: Any gene name here is a mouse gene name. The read comes to an end 1 residue before the CDR3 does, leaving the germline J gene to fill in the end. The chain has TRBV4 and TRBJ2-7; 8 bases line up with TRBD2. The V segment lost 5 bases and the J segment 3 bases; nucleotides outside the gene matches: 3. Per germline, CDR1 LGHDT and CDR2 YNNKQL (reference sequence). The CDR3 has 13 residues. CDR3 bases read: TGTGCCAGCAGCCGACTGGGGATCTATGAACAGTAC. Its protein is CASSRLGIYEQY. The entire CDR3 protein reads CASSRLGIYEQYF.

In regard to this clone: Mouse gene names apply. The read is 1 residue too short to cover the CDR3 end, so that end is filled in from the germline J gene. The rearrangement links TRBV13-3 to TRBJ1-1; D perhaps matches TRBD1 (6 bases). There are 14 residues in the CDR3. The V gene lost 1 base and the J gene lost 7 bases, with 14 bases spanning the gap. CDR1 and CDR2 (germline): NNHDY, SYVADS. The DNA read from the CDR3 is TGTGCCAGCAGTGATTGGCAGGGGTTGGGAGAAGTCTTC. Protein sequence: CASSDWQGLGEVF. The full CDR3 is CASSDWQGLGEVFF.

A note on this clone: Genes and germline are mouse. The read finishes 1 residue shy of the CDR3 end, and the germline J gene is used to complete it. The chain uses TRBV26 and TRBJ2-1, with 7 positions matching TRBD2. CDR3 size: 14 residues. Germline trimming cut 2 bases from V and 3 bases from J; bases unmatched to any gene: 1. Per the germline V gene, CDR1 is KGHPV and CDR2 is FQNQEV (reference sequence). The sequenced CDR3 bases are TGTGCCAGCAGTCTGGGGGGGGGCTATGCTGAGCAGTTC. Protein sequence: CASSLGGGYAEQF. The whole CDR3 is CASSLGGGYAEQFF.

By share of the sample, this clone is large. Gene names are mouse gene names. The read ends 1 residue before the CDR3 terminus; that terminus is restored from the germline J gene. The same CDR3 also results from other DNA sequences found in this sample. J is TRBJ2-1 and V is TRBV16; 10 bases agree with TRBD2. The CDR3 is made up of 15 amino acids. V lost 6 bases and J lost 1; bases outside the gene matches: 3. Germline V gene data show CDR1 as SGHSA and CDR2 as FRNQAP. The CDR3 sequence: CASSPGLGNYAEQFF. Partial CDR3 DNA: TGTGCAAGCAGTCCGGGACTGGGGAACTATGCTGAGCAGTTC.

Worth noting for this clone: Gene names denote mouse genes. The read ends 1 residue shy of where the CDR3 ends; the end is completed using the germline J gene. The V gene is TRBV12-1, the J gene TRBJ1-2; 9 positions match TRBD1. Per the germline V gene, CDR1 is SGHSN and CDR2 is HYEKVE. V lost 4 bases and J lost 3; bases outside the gene matches: 5. The CDR3 is made up of 14 amino acids. The covered CDR3 bases are TGTGCCAGCTCCCTACAGGGGGCGGACTCCGACTACACC. This gives the protein CASSLQGADSDYT. From start to end, the CDR3 is CASSLQGADSDYTF.

In this sample, this clone turned up once. The gene symbols are mouse symbols. The observed sequence ends 1 residue before the CDR3 terminus, with the missing tail filled in from the germline J gene. V gene TRBV13-2 combines with J gene TRBJ2-2; D unresolved. Trimming took 1 base from V and 1 from J, leaving 5 bases between them. Germline CDR1 NNHNN, CDR2 SYGAGS (reference sequence). This CDR3 is 14 amino acids long. The DNA read from the CDR3 is TGTGCCAGCGGTGATTCAGTAAACACCGGGCAGCTCTAC. It encodes CASGDSVNTGQLY. The full CDR3 sequence reads CASGDSVNTGQLYF.

In regard to this clone: Germline and genes here are mouse. The read falls 1 residue short of the CDR3 end, and the missing part is taken from the germline J gene. The V and J genes are TRBV4 and TRBJ1-1; the D gene is possibly TRBD1 (6 bases). CDR3 length: 13 residues. CDR1 is LGHDT, CDR2 YNNKQL, per germline (reference sequence). Between the trimmed V and J ends, which lost 3 bases and 5 bases, there was a span of 10 bases. The CDR3 bases that were read are TGTGCCAGCAGCTACCGGGACACAACAGAAGTCTTC. Its protein is CASSYRDTTEVF. The full CDR3 is CASSYRDTTEVFF. The full variable domain, with the rest looked up from reference TRBV4 and TRBJ1-1, is ETAVFQTPNYHVTQVGNEVSFNCKQTLGHDTMYWYKQDSKKLLKIMFSYNNKQLIVNETVPRRFSPQSSDKAHLNLRIKSVEPEDSAVYLCASSYRDTTEVFFGKGTRLTVV.

A few counts support this clone. Mouse gene names apply. Incomplete CDR3 DNA: TGCTCCAGCAGTCACCCCCAGGGAATTTCCAACGAAAGATTATTT. This codes for CSSSHPQGISNERLF. The whole CDR3 protein reads CSSSHPQGISNERLFF. The chain joins TRBV23 to TRBJ1-4; TRBD1, the D gene given by the table, was not confirmed from the DNA. The read comes to an end 1 residue before the CDR3 does, leaving the germline J gene to fill in the end. Germline V gene sequence: CDR1 KGHTA, CDR2 FQNQQP. The CDR3 contains 16 residues.